This T cell receptor beta chain was sequenced during a study of T cell repertoires in cytomegalovirus infection. Germline V gives CDR1 SGHTA, CDR2 FQGNSA. The V and J ends lost 2 bases and 3 bases respectively, with 11 bases between them. The CDR3 totals 15 residues. In the case of this clonotype: Its antigen is undetermined.

TCRdb independently ran MiXCR on the reads; one entry per CDR3 protein. The sample records 570,000 or so distinct CDR3 sequences, roughly 42% being singletons. This TCR derives from a human donor in good health (CMV status not recorded). Some clones in this sample may be carry-over from other donors' samples. The rearrangement uses TRBV7-2 and TRBJ1-5; D gene uncertain. The input for sequencing was cultured PBMCs, taken from culture after CMV antigen stimulation. This chain's CDR3 is CASSLSSGYNQPQHF. The CDR3 DNA is TGTGCCAGCAGCTTATCCTCCGGATACAATCAGCCCCAGCATTTT.